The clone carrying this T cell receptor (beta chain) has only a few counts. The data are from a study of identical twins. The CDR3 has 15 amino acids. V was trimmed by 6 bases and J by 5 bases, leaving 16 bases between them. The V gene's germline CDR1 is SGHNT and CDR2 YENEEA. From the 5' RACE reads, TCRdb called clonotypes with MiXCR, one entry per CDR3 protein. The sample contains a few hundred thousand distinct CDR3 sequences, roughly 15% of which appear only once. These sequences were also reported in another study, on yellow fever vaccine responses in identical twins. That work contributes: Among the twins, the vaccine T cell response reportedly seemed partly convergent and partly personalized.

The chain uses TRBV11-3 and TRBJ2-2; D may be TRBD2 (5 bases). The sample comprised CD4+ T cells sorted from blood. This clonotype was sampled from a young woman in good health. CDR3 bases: TGTGCCAGCAGAAACGCGCCGGAGGAGACCGGGGAGCTGTTTTTT. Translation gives CASRNAPEETGELFF. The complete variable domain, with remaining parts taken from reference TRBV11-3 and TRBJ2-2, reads EAGVVQSPRYKIIEKKQPVAFWCNPISGHNTLYWYLQNLGQGPELLIRYENEEAVDDSQLPKDRFSAERLKGVDSTLKIQPAELGDSAVYLCASRNAPEETGELFFGEGSRLTVL.